This T cell receptor (beta chain) was identified in a study of T-cell reconstitution after alpha-beta-depleted transplantation in children. Overall study results and limits: At the one-year point after transplant, T-cell counts and TCRbeta diversity were found to come mostly from T cells that had been newly produced. Diversity of TCRbeta at day 60 was high in some patients, arising from surviving recipient T cells and thymic progenitors. About two months after transplant, alpha-beta T cells reportedly came from several hundred expanded graft clones.

This clonotype was observed many times. Its antigen is still unknown. V trimming: 3 bases; J trimming: 6 bases; junction bases outside the gene matches: 1. CDR1 and CDR2 (germline): ENHRY, SYGVKD. The CDR3 covers 13 residues. TCRbeta library construction was performed incorporating unique molecular identifiers. TCRdb ran MiXCR on the PCR reads and lists one entry per CDR3 protein. The sample includes about 350,000 distinct CDR3 sequences, roughly 16% of them seen just once. The sequencing here drew on PBMCs, mostly from graft donor cells, taken 360 days after TCRalphabeta/CD19-depleted stem cell transplant. The chain links TRBV10-3 to TRBJ2-3; 9 bases map to TRBD2. The receptor was derived from a male patient between 2 and 10 years old who had a stem cell transplant for acute lymphoblastic leukemia, so the T cells may come from the graft donor. The CDR3 DNA reads TGTGCCATCAGTGACGGACTAGCGGATACGCAGTATTTT. This encodes CAISDGLADTQYF.